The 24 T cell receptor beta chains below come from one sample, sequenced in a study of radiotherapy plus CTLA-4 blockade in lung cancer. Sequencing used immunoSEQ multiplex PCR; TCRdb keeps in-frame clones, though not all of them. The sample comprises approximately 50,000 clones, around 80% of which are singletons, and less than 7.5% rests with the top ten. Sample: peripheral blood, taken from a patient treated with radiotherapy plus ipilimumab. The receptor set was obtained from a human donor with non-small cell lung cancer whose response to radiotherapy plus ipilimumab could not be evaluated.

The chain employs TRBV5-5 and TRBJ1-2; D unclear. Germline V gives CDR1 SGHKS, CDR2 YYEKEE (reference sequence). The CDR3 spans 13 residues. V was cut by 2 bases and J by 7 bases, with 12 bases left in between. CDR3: CASSFSGLFGYTF. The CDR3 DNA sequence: TGTGCCAGCAGCTTTTCGGGGTTATTTGGCTACACCTTC.

CDR3 residues: CSVGRDFQRADTQYF. Here the CDR3 DNA reads TGCAGCGTAGGCCGGGACTTCCAGAGGGCAGATACGCAGTATTTT. The gene calls are TRBV29-1 and TRBJ2-3; weak D call: TRBD2 (6 bases). In germline, CDR1 is SQVTM, CDR2 ANQGSEA. CDR3 length: 15 residues. Trimming stripped 6 bases from V and 4 bases from J, with 20 bases between.

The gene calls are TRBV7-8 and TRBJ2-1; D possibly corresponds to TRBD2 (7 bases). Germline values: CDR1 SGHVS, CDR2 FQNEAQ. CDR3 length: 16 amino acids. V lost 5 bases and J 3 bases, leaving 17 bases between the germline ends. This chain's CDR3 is CASSPGWGGDYNEQFF. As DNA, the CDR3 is TGTGCCAGCAGCCCTGGGTGGGGGGGCGACTACAATGAGCAGTTCTTC.

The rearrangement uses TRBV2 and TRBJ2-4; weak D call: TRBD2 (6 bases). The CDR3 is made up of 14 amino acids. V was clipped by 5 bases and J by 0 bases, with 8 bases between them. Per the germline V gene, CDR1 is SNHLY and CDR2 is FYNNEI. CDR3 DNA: TGTGCCAGCAGTCGTAGCGGAGCCAAAAACATTCAGTACTTC. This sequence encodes CASSRSGAKNIQYF.

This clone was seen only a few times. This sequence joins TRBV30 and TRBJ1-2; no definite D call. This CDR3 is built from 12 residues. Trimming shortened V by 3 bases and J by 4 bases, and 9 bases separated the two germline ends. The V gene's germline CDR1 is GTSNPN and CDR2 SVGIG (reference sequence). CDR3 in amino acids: CAWSPRVYGYTF. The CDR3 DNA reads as TGTGCCTGGAGCCCCCGGGTCTATGGCTACACCTTC.

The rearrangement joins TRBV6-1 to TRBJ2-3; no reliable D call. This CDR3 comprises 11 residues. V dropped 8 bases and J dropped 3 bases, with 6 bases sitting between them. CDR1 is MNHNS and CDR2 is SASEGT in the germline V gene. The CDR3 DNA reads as TGTGCCAGCGGAGTTACAGATACGCAGTATTTT. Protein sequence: CASGVTDTQYF.

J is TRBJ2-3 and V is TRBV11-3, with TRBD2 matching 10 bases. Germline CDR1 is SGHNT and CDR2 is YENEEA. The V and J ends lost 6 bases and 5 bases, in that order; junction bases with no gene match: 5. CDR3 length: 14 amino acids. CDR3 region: CASSSRLAGDTQYF. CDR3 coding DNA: TGTGCCAGCAGTTCCCGACTAGCGGGAGATACGCAGTATTTT.

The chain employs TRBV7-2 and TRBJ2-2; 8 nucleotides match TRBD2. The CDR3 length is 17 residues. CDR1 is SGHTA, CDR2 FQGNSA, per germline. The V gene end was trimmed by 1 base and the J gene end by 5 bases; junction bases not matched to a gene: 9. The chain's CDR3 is CASSLVAGLELTGELFF. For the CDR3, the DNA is TGTGCCAGCAGCTTAGTAGCGGGACTAGAACTTACCGGGGAGCTGTTTTTT.

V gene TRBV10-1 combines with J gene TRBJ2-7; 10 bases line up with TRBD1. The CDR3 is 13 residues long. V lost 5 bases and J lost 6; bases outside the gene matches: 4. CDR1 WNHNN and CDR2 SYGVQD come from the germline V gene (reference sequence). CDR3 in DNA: TGCGCCAGCAGTCCCGGGACAGGGGTCGAGCAGTACTTC. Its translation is CASSPGTGVEQYF.

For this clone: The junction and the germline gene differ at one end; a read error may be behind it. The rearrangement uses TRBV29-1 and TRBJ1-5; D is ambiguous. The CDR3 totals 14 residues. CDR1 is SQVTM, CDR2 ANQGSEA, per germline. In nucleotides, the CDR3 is TGCAGCGTTCAGGAAGGTGCTAGCGATCAGCCCCGGCATTTT. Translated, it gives CSVQEGASDQPRHF.

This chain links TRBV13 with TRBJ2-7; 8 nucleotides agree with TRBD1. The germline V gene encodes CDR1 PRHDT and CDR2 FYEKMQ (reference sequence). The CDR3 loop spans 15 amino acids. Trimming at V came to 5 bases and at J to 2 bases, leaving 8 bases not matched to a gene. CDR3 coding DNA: TGTGCCAGCAGCCGGTCGACAGGGGACCCCTACGAGCAGTACTTC. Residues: CASSRSTGDPYEQYF.

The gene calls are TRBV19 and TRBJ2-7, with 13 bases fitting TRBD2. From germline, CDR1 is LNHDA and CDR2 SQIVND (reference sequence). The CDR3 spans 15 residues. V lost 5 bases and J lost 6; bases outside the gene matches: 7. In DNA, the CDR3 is TGTGCCAGTAGTTTCACCGGGACTAGCGGGACCGAGCAGTACTTC. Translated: CASSFTGTSGTEQYF. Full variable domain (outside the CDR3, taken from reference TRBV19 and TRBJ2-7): DGGITQSPKYLFRKEGQNVTLSCEQNLNHDAMYWYRQDPGQGLRLIYYSQIVNDFQKGDIAEGYSVSREKKESFPLTVTSAQKNPTAFYLCASSFTGTSGTEQYFGPGTRLTVT.

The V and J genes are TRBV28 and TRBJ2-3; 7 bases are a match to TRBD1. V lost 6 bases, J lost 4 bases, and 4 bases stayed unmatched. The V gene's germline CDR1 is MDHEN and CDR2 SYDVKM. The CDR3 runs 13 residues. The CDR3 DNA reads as TGTGCCAGCAGGATGACAGGGCCAGATACGCAGTATTTT. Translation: CASRMTGPDTQYF.

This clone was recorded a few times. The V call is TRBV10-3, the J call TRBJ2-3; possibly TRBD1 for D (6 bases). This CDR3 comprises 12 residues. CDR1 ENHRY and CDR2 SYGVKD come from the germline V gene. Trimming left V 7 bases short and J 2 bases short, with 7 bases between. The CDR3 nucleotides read TGTGCCATCAAGGGGGACACAGATACGCAGTATTTT. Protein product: CAIKGDTDTQYF.

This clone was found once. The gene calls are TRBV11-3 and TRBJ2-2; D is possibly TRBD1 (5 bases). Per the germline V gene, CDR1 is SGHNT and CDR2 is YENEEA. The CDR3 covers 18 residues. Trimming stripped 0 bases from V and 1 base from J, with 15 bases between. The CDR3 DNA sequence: TGTGCCAGCAGCTTAGAAGGGATAGGACATGTGAACACCGGGGAGCTGTTTTTT. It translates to CASSLEGIGHVNTGELFF.

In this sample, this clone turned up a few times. The CDR3 bases are TGTGCCAGCAGCACGCCAGGACCTCCGACAGGCGTCGGCGAGCAGTACTTC. Translating it yields CASSTPGPPTGVGEQYF. J is TRBJ2-7 and V is TRBV25-1, with D possibly matching TRBD1 (6 bases). Trimming removed 6 bases at V and 6 bases at J, with 27 bases between. The CDR3 is made up of 17 amino acids. Germline values: CDR1 MGHDK, CDR2 SYGVNS.

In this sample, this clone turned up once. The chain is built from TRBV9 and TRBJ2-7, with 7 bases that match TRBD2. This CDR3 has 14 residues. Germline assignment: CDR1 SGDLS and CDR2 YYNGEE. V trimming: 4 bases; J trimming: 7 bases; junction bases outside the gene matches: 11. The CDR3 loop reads CASSSGTLGAEQYF. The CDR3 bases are TGTGCCAGCAGCAGCGGGACTCTCGGGGCGGAGCAGTACTTC.

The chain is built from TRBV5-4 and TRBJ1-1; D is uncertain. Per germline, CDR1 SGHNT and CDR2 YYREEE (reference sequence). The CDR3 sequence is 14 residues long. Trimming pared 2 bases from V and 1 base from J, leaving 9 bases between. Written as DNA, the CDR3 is TGTGCCAGCAGCTTTTGGGCCCAGAACACTGAAGCTTTCTTT. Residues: CASSFWAQNTEAFF.

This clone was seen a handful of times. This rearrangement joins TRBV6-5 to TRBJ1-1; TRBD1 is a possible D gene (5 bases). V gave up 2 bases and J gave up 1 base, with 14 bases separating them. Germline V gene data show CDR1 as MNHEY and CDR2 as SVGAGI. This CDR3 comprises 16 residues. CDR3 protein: CASSYPREAGNTEAFF. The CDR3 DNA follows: TGTGCCAGCAGTTACCCCAGGGAGGCTGGGAACACTGAAGCTTTCTTT.

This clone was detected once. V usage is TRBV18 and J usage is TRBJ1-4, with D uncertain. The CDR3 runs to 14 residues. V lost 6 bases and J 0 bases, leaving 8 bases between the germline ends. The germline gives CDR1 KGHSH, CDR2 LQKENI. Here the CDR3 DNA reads TGTGCCAGCTCCCGGGTTTCAACTAATGAAAAACTGTTTTTT. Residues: CASSRVSTNEKLFF.

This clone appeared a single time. CDR3 nucleotides: TGTGCCAGCCGCCCGGAGCGGAACACTGAAGCTTTCTTT. Its protein is CASRPERNTEAFF. The gene calls are TRBV2 and TRBJ1-1; D ambiguous. Germline-derived CDR1 and CDR2 are SNHLY and FYNNEI. V dropped 8 bases and J dropped 1 base, with 11 bases sitting between them. CDR3 size: 13 residues.

CDR3 sequence: CASSHGTSPNEQFF. The CDR3 DNA sequence: TGTGCCAGCAGCCATGGGACTAGCCCCAATGAGCAGTTCTTC. The chain couples TRBV27 to TRBJ2-1; 9 bases match TRBD2. In germline, CDR1 is MNHEY, CDR2 SMNVEV (reference sequence). This CDR3 region has 14 residues. V was clipped by 6 bases and J by 6 bases; unmatched bases: 6.

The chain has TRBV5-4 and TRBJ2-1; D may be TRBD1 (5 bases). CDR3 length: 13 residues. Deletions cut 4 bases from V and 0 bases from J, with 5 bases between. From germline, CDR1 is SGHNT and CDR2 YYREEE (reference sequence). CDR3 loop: CASSRGSYNEQFF. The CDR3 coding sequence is TGTGCCAGCAGCAGGGGCTCCTACAATGAGCAGTTCTTC. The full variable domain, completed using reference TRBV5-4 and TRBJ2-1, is ETGVTQSPTHLIKTRGQQVTLRCSSQSGHNTVSWYQQALGQGPQFIFQYYREEENGRGNFPPRFSGLQFPNYSSELNVNALELDDSALYLCASSRGSYNEQFFGPGTRLTVL.

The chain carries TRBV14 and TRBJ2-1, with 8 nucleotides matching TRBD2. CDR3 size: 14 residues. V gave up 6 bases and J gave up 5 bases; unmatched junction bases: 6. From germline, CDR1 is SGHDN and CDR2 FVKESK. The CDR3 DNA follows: TGTGCCAGCAGGGTGGCGGGAGGAAACAATGAGCAGTTCTTC. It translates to CASRVAGGNNEQFF.